These T cell receptor beta chains were read from a single sample in a study of post-analysis software for immune sequencing data. TCRdb independently ran MiXCR on the PCR reads; one entry per CDR3 protein. This table has about 570,000 distinct CDR3 sequences, under 40% appearing once. Sequencing was carried out using blood. All receptors come from a girl aged 2-17 years with multiple sclerosis. The CDR3 runs from the conserved cysteine through the conserved F or W. D genes are given only for firm matches. Clone size is stated in some rows and not others, as once, few, many or a class when expanded.

TRBD2	TRBV5-1	TRBJ2-7	few	TGCGCCAGCAGTGGGACTACCTACGAGCAGTACTTC	CASSGTTYEQYF
TRBD2	TRBV7-2	TRBJ2-1	many	TGTGCCAGCATTCAGCGGGGGGGCCGGTACAATGAGCAGTTCTTC	CASIQRGGRYNEQFF
TRBD1	TRBV6-5	TRBJ2-7	-	TGTGCCAGCAGTTACTCGTACAGGGGGGATGACGAGCAGTACTTC	CASSYSYRGDDEQYF
-	TRBV6-5	TRBJ2-2	-	TGTGCCAGCAGCCAGTGGGGTACCGGGGAGCTGTTTTTT	CASSQWGTGELFF
-	TRBV11-2	TRBJ2-1	few	TGTGCCAGCAGCCCTAGCGAGGTTTACAATGAGCAGTTCTTC	CASSPSEVYNEQFF
-	TRBV9	TRBJ2-3	-	TGTGCCAGCAGCCCACGCACGGATTCTAGCACAGATACGCAGTATTTT	CASSPRTDSSTDTQYF
-	TRBV4-2	TRBJ2-1	few	TGTGCCAGCAGCCAAGAGGCCTACAACAATGAGCAGTTCTTC	CASSQEAYNNEQFF
TRBD2	TRBV5-6	TRBJ2-5	few	TGTGCCAGCAGCTACCCGGGACTAGCGGGGGGCCGGGGAGAAGAGACCCAGTACTTC	CASSYPGLAGGRGEETQYF
-	TRBV6-6	TRBJ2-5	-	TGTGCCAGCAGTTACTCTGGGGGGGGCGCAGGGCAGTACTTC	CASSYSGGGAGQYF
TRBD2	TRBV7-2	TRBJ2-1	few	TGTGCCAGCAGCGCTAGACTAGCGGGGGGCGGGGGCAATGAGCAGTTCTTC	CASSARLAGGGGNEQFF
TRBD2	TRBV7-3	TRBJ2-3	-	TGTGCCGGCAGTTCCCGGGGGAGGGCAGATACGCAGTATTTT	CAGSSRGRADTQYF
TRBD1	TRBV28	TRBJ1-1	few	TGTGCCAGCAAGACAGGGGGAAACACTGAAGCTTTCTTT	CASKTGGNTEAFF
-	TRBV20-1	TRBJ2-6	few	TGCAGTGCTAGAGAGACAGTTTCTGGGGCCAACGTCCTGACTTTC	CSARETVSGANVLTF
TRBD1	TRBV20-1	TRBJ1-5	few	TGCAGTGCTTTTGGGACAGAGAGCAATCAGCCCCAGCATTTT	CSAFGTESNQPQHF
-	TRBV6-5	TRBJ2-6	-	TGTGCCAGCAGTTACTCGATGGGCTATGGGGCCAACGTCCTGACTTTC	CASSYSMGYGANVLTF
-	TRBV10-3	TRBJ2-7	many	TGTGCCATCAGTGGACCTGGACCCTACGAGCAGTACTTC	CAISGPGPYEQYF